This passage covers 27 T cell receptor beta chains from one sample sequenced in a study of T cells expressing NK-cell markers. Reprocessing the 5' RACE reads, TCRdb reports a single entry for every CDR3 protein and omits DNA. Its listing shows hundreds of thousands of distinct CDR3 sequences. The sequencing sample was made of blood T cells: a sorted CD56 or NKG2C T cell subset, CD4+ or CD8+ T cells, or bulk PBMC T cells (not recorded which). These receptors came from a man aged 18-75 years in good health.

The V gene is TRBV7-9, the J gene TRBJ1-1; the TCRdb call, TRBD1, lacks DNA for checking. Germline V lookup: CDR1 SEHNR, CDR2 FQNEAQ (reference sequence). CDR3 length: 15 residues. CDR3: CASSLLGQQNTEAFF. Based on the CDR3 plus reference TRBV7-9 and TRBJ1-1, the full variable domain is DTGVSQNPRHKITKRGQNVTFRCDPISEHNRLYWYRQTLGQGPEFLTYFQNEAQLEKSRLLSDRFSAERPKGSFSTLEIQRTEQGDSAMYLCASSLLGQQNTEAFFGQGTRLTVV.

This rearrangement joins TRBV20-1 to TRBJ2-3; TCRdb calls TRBD2, which cannot be checked without DNA. This CDR3 contains 15 residues. Germline V lookup: CDR1 DFQATT, CDR2 SNEGSKA (reference sequence). This CDR3 is CSARVLAGGLDTQYF.

The chain uses TRBV3-1 and TRBJ2-7; TCRdb picks TRBD2, but there is no DNA to check that call. The CDR3 spans 15 residues. Per the germline V gene, CDR1 is LGHDT and CDR2 is YNNKEL (reference sequence). The CDR3 loop is CASSPRALAPYEQYF.

V usage is TRBV7-9 and J usage is TRBJ1-1; with no DNA, the TCRdb D assignment of TRBD1 cannot be verified. The CDR3 length is 12 residues. Germline V gives CDR1 SEHNR, CDR2 FQNEAQ (reference sequence). The CDR3 protein is CASSLGGAGAFF.

The chain couples TRBV3-1 to TRBJ2-5; TCRdb indicates TRBD2, and absent DNA this call remains unverified. This CDR3 spans 13 amino acids. Germline V gene data show CDR1 as LGHDT and CDR2 as YNNKEL (reference sequence). The CDR3 reads CAAGGRRQETQYF.

The genes are TRBV20-1 and TRBJ2-1; no DNA is available, so the TRBD1 call from TCRdb remains unchecked. CDR3 length equals 15 residues. Per germline, CDR1 DFQATT and CDR2 SNEGSKA (reference sequence). The CDR3 spells CSVSRGGLTYNEQFF.

The genes are TRBV20-1 and TRBJ1-4; lacking DNA, the TRBD1 call made by TCRdb goes unchecked. Germline lookup yields CDR1 DFQATT and CDR2 SNEGSKA (reference sequence). The CDR3 extends over 14 amino acids. CDR3 protein: CSASGTGGAEKLFF.

This chain links TRBV6-4 with TRBJ2-1; the D call of TRBD2 rests on TCRdb alone, since no DNA is present to check it. CDR3 length equals 16 residues. Germline CDR1 MRHNA, CDR2 SNTAGT. CDR3 region: CASSDSAGGPYNEQFF.

The chain links TRBV7-8 to TRBJ1-2; the TRBD1 assignment by TCRdb is unverifiable without DNA. The CDR3 loop spans 15 amino acids. Germline assignment: CDR1 SGHVS and CDR2 FQNEAQ. This CDR3 is CAISPRQGGSYGYTF.

V is TRBV6-5 and J is TRBJ1-2; TCRdb gives TRBD1 as the D gene, but with no DNA this cannot be confirmed. The CDR3 runs to 15 residues. Germline V gene lookup returns CDR1 MNHEY and CDR2 SVGAGI. The CDR3 reads CASSSPSQDRQGYTF.

This chain uses TRBV10-3 with TRBJ1-1; TCRdb proposes TRBD1, but this gene call is untestable without DNA. Germline CDR1 reads ENHRY; CDR2 reads SYGVKD. The CDR3 extends over 15 amino acids. CDR3: CAISELGMGDTEAFF.

This chain joins TRBV20-1 and TRBJ2-7; the D call from TCRdb, TRBD1, cannot be confirmed without DNA. This CDR3 is 13 amino acids long. CDR1 DFQATT and CDR2 SNEGSKA come from the germline V gene (reference sequence). CDR3: CSAKRDGIYEQYF.

The chain carries TRBV20-1 and TRBJ2-1; TCRdb indicates TRBD2, and absent DNA this call remains unverified. This CDR3 contains 15 residues. Per the germline V gene, CDR1 is DFQATT and CDR2 is SNEGSKA (reference sequence). The CDR3 spells CSAGLAGERFGEQFF.

This sequence joins TRBV10-3 and TRBJ2-7; checking the TCRdb D call of TRBD1 is not possible without DNA. CDR3 size: 15 residues. Germline CDR1 and CDR2: ENHRY and SYGVKD. The chain's CDR3 is CAISETGGSIYEQYF.

The rearrangement links TRBV15 to TRBJ2-3; the D gene TCRdb calls, TRBD2, cannot be checked with no DNA. The CDR3 loop spans 16 amino acids. From germline, CDR1 is LNHNV and CDR2 YYDKDF (reference sequence). The CDR3 spells CATSRVDVAGADTQYF.

The J gene is TRBJ2-1, the V gene TRBV5-8; lacking DNA, the TRBD1 call made by TCRdb goes unchecked. The CDR3 is 13 amino acids. The V gene's germline CDR1 is SGHTS and CDR2 YDEGEE. CDR3 amino acids: CASSLLSRGEQFF.

The J gene is TRBJ1-1, the V gene TRBV18; TCRdb calls TRBD1, which cannot be checked without DNA. The germline V gene encodes CDR1 KGHSH and CDR2 LQKENI. This CDR3 region has 16 residues. CDR3 protein: CASSPQTIQGNTEAFF.

This rearrangement joins TRBV19 to TRBJ2-3. The CDR3 contains 14 residues. Germline lookup yields CDR1 LNHDA and CDR2 SQIVND (reference sequence). CDR3 region: CASSIAEYNPTQYF.

This chain joins TRBV15 and TRBJ2-2; TCRdb gives TRBD1 as the D gene, but with no DNA this cannot be confirmed. The CDR3 runs 14 residues. Germline loops: CDR1 LNHNV, CDR2 YYDKDF (reference sequence). Here the CDR3 reads CATSGQANTGELFF.

The rearrangement uses TRBV27 and TRBJ2-2; TCRdb's D gene call, TRBD1, goes unchecked for lack of DNA. The CDR3 is 16 residues long. Germline lookup yields CDR1 MNHEY and CDR2 SMNVEV (reference sequence). CDR3 residues: CASSLSIGTITGELFF.

The rearrangement joins TRBV7-2 to TRBJ2-2; TCRdb selects TRBD2, and the lack of DNA leaves this call unchecked. CDR3 length: 15 residues. From germline, CDR1 is SGHTA and CDR2 FQGNSA. The CDR3 protein is CASSPRREGTGELFF.

The chain couples TRBV20-1 to TRBJ1-4. The CDR3 sequence is 13 residues long. Germline lookup yields CDR1 DFQATT and CDR2 SNEGSKA (reference sequence). The CDR3 reads CSARDGAMKKLFF.

The chain uses TRBV6-2 or TRBV6-3 and TRBJ2-7; TCRdb's D gene call, TRBD2, goes unchecked for lack of DNA. The CDR3 spans 13 residues. CDR1 is MNHEY, CDR2 SVGEGT, per germline. CDR3 protein: CASTPFGGYEQYF.

The rearrangement joins TRBV23-1 to TRBJ2-2; TCRdb returns TRBD1, unconfirmable since there is no DNA. TRBV23-1 is an ORF, and what it does is uncertain. CDR3 length equals 22 residues. CDR3 loop: CASSLSSGFTIPFQTYTGELFF.

The rearrangement joins TRBV5-8 to TRBJ2-6; the TCRdb D gene call, TRBD2, has no DNA to confirm it. Germline-derived CDR1 and CDR2 are SGHTS and YDEGEE. CDR3 length: 15 amino acids. CDR3 in amino acids: CASSWRGGGANVLTF.

The CDR3 here is CASSSRTGLAGGYEQYF. The rearrangement joins TRBV5-1 to TRBJ2-7; absent DNA, TCRdb's TRBD2 call cannot be checked. Germline CDR1 and CDR2: SGHRS and YFSETQ. There are 17 residues in the CDR3.

The rearrangement uses TRBV7-2 and TRBJ1-1. This CDR3 has 12 amino acids. Germline loops: CDR1 SGHTA, CDR2 FQGNSA. The CDR3 region is CASSRIGLEAFF.